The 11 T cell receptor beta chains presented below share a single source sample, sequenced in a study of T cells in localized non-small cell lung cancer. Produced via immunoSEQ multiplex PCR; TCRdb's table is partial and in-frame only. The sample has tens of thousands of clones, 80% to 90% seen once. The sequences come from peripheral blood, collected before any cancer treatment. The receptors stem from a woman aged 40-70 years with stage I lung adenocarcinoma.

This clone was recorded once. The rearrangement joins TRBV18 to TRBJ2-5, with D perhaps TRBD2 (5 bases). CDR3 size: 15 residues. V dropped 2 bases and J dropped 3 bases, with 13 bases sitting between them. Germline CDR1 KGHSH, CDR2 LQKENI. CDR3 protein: CASSPSLNGEETQYF. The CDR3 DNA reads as TGTGCCAGCTCACCAAGTTTGAACGGGGAAGAGACCCAGTACTTC.

DNA of the CDR3: TGCGCCAGCAGCCAGTCCGGGACAGGGGACACTAATCAGCCCCAGCATTTT. This codes for CASSQSGTGDTNQPQHF. The chain employs TRBV4-1 and TRBJ1-5; 10 bases match TRBD1. Germline V gene sequence: CDR1 MGHRA, CDR2 YSYEKL. This CDR3 is built from 17 residues. The V and J ends lost 3 bases and 4 bases, in that order; junction bases with no gene match: 9.

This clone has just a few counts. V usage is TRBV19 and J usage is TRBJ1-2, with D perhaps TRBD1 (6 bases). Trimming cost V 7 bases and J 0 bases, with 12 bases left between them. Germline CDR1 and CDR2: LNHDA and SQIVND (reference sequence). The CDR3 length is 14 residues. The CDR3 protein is CASKQDRANYGYTF. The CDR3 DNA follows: TGTGCCAGTAAACAGGACAGAGCTAACTATGGCTACACCTTC.

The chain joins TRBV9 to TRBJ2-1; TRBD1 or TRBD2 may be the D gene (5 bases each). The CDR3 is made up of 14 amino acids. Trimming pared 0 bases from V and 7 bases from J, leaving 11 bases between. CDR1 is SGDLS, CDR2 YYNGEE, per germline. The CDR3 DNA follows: TGTGCCAGCAGCGTAGCTACGTGGGGGAATGAGCAGTTCTTC. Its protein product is CASSVATWGNEQFF.

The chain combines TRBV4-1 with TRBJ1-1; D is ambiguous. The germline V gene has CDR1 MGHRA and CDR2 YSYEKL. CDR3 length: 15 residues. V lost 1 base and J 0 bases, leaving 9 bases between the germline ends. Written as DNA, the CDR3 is TGCGCCAGCAGCCAAGCAGGATCCATGAACACTGAAGCTTTCTTT. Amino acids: CASSQAGSMNTEAFF.

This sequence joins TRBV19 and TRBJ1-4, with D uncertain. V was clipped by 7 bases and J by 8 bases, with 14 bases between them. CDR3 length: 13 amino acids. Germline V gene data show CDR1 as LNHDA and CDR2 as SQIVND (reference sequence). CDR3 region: CASNLGGREKLFF. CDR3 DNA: TGTGCCAGTAATCTTGGTGGCCGGGAAAAACTGTTTTTT.

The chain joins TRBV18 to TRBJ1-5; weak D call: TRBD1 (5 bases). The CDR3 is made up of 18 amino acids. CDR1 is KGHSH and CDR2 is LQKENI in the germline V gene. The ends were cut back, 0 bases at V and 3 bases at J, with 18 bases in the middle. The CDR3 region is CASSPPHLPGTYNQPQHF. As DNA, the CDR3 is TGTGCCAGCTCACCACCACATCTCCCAGGGACTTACAATCAGCCCCAGCATTTT.

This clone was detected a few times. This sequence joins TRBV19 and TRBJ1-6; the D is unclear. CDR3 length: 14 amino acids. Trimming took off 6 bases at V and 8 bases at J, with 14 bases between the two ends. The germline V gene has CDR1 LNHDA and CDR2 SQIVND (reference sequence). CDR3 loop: CASSYDGSYSPLHF. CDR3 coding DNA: TGTGCCAGTAGCTATGACGGAAGCTATTCACCCCTCCACTTT. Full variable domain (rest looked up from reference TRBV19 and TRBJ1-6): DGGITQSPKYLFRKEGQNVTLSCEQNLNHDAMYWYRQDPGQGLRLIYYSQIVNDFQKGDIAEGYSVSREKKESFPLTVTSAQKNPTAFYLCASSYDGSYSPLHFGNGTRLTVT.

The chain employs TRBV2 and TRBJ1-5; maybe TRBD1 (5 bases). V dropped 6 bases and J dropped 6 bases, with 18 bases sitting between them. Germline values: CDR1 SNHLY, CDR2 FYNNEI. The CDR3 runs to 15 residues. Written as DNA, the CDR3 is TGTGCCAGCAGGGGCGAGACGATCAGGGTTCAGCCCCAGCATTTT. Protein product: CASRGETIRVQPQHF.

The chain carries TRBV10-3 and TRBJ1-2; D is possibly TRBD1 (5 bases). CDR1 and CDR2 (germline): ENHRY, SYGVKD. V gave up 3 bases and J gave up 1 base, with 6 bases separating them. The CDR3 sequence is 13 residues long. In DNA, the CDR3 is TGTGCCATCAGTGAAGACAGTAACTATGGCTACACCTTC. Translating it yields CAISEDSNYGYTF.

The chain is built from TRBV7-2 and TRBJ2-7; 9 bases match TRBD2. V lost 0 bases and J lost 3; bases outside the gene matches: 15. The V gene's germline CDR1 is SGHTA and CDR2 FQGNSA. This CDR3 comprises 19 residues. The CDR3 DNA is TGTGCCAGCAGCTTAGCCTCCATGACTTTAGCGGGGGAGGGCTACGAGCAGTACTTC. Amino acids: CASSLASMTLAGEGYEQYF.